A single T cell receptor (beta chain) is shown here with its context. This sample stems from a study of T cell responses to AZD1222 COVID-19 vaccine. Sequencing was performed with immunoSEQ multiplex PCR; in TCRdb, only in-frame clones are kept and a portion is missing. The table records roughly 180,000 clones, 90% to 95% of them present only once. The V end was cut by 0 bases, the J end by 1 base, with 11 bases between. The CDR3 extends over 16 amino acids. CDR1 and CDR2 (germline): LGHNA, YSLEER. V usage is TRBV4-3 and J usage is TRBJ2-3; D not resolved. The sequence came from an adult who received the AZD1222 COVID-19 vaccine. This specimen consisted of peripheral blood, obtained 28 days after the second AZD1222 dose. In DNA, the CDR3 is TGCGCCAGCAGCCAAGATTCTCTAGAGGGCACAGATACGCAGTATTTT. It specifies CASSQDSLEGTDTQYF.